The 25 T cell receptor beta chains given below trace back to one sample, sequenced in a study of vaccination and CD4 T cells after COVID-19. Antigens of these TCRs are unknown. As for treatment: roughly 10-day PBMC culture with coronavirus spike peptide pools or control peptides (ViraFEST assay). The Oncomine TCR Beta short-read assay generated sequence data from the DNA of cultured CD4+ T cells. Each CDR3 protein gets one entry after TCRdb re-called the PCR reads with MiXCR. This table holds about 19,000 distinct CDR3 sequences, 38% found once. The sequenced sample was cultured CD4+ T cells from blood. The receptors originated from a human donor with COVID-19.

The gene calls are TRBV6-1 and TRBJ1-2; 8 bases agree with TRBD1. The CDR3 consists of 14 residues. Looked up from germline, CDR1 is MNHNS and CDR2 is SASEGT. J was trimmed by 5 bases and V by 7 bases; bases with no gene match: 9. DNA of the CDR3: TGTGCCAGCACTTCCGGGACAGGCCGTTATGGCTACACCTTC. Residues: CASTSGTGRYGYTF.

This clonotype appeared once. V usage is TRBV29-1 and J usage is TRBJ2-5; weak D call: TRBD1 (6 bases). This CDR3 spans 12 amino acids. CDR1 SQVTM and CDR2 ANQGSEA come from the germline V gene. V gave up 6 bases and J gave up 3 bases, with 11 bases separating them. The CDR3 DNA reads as TGCAGCGTCCGGACAGCCAAAGAGACCCAGTACTTC. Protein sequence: CSVRTAKETQYF.

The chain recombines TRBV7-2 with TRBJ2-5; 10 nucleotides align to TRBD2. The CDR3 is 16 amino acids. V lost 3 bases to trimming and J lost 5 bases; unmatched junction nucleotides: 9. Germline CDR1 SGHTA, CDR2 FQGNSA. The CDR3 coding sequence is TGTGCCAGCAGCTTGCAGCGGGGGGGCCGAGGGGAGACCCAGTACTTC. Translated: CASSLQRGGRGETQYF. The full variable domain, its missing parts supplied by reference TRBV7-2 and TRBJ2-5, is GAGVSQSPSNKVTEKGKDVELRCDPISGHTALYWYRQSLGQGLEFLIYFQGNSAPDKSGLPSDRFSAERTGGSVSTLTIQRTQQEDSAVYLCASSLQRGGRGETQYFGPGTRLLVL.

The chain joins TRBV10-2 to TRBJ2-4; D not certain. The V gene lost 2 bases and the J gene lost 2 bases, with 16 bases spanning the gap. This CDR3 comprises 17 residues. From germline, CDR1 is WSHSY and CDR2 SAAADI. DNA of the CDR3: TGCGCCAGCAGTGAGGACGACTCCTCAGGAACCAAAAACATTCAGTACTTC. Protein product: CASSEDDSSGTKNIQYF.

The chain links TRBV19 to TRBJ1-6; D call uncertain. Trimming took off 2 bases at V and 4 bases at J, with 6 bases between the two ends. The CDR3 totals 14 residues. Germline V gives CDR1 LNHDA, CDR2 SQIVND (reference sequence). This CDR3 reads CASSINRYNSPLHF. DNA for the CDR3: TGTGCCAGTAGTATAAACAGATATAATTCACCCCTCCACTTT.

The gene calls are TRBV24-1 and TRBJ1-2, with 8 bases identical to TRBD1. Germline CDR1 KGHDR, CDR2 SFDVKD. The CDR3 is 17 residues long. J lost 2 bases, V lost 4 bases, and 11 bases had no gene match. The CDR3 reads CATSDPTLGQGNYGYTF. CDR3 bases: TGTGCCACCAGTGACCCGACCCTCGGACAGGGAAACTATGGCTACACCTTC.

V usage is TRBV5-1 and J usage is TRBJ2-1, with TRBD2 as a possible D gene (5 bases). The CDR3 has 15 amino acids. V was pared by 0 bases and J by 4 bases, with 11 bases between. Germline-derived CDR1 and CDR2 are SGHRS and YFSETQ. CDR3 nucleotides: TGCGCCAGCAGCTTGGTCCCGGGGAATTACAATGAGCAGTTCTTC. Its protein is CASSLVPGNYNEQFF.

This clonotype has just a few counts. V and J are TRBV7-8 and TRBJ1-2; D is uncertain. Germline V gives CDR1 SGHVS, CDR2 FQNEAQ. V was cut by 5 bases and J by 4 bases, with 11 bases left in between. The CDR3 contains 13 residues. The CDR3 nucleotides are TGTGCCAGCAGCCCCCCAGGTGCCTATGGCTACACCTTC. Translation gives CASSPPGAYGYTF. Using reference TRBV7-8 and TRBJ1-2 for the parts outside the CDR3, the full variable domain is GAGVSQSPRYKVAKRGQDVALRCDPISGHVSLFWYQQALGQGPEFLTYFQNEAQLDKSGLPSDRFFAERPEGSVSTLKIQRTQQEDSAVYLCASSPPGAYGYTFGSGTRLTVV.

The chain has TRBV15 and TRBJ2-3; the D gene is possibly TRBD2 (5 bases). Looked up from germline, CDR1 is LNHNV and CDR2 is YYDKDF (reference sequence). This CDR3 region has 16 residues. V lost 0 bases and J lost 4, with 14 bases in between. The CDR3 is CATSRDDGGWADTQYF. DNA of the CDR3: TGTGCCACCAGCAGAGATGATGGCGGGTGGGCAGATACGCAGTATTTT.

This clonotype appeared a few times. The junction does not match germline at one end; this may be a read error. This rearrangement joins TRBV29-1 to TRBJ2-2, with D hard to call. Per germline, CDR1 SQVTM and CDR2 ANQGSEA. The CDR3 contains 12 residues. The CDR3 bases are TGCAGCATTGATGGTGACACCGGGGAGCTGTTTTTT. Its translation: CSIDGDTGELFF.

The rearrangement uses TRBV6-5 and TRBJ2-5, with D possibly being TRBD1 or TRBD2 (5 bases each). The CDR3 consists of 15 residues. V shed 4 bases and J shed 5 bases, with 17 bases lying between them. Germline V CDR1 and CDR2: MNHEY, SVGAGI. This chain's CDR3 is CASSSSGASAETQYF. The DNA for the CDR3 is TGTGCCAGCAGTTCCTCCGGGGCGAGCGCGGAGACCCAGTACTTC.

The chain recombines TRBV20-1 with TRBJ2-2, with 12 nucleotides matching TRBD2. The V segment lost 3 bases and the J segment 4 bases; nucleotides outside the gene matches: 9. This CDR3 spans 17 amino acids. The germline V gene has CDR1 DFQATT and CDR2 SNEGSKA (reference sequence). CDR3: CSASGITSGGPTGELFF. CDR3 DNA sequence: TGCAGTGCTAGTGGGATTACTAGCGGGGGGCCCACCGGGGAGCTGTTTTTT.

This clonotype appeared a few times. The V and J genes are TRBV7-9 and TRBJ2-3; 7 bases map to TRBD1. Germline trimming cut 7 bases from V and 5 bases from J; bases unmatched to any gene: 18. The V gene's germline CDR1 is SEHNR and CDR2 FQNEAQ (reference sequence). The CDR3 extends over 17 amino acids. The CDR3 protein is CASNYRGRSPSGDTQYF. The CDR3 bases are TGTGCCAGCAATTACAGGGGCCGCTCCCCGTCCGGAGATACGCAGTATTTT.

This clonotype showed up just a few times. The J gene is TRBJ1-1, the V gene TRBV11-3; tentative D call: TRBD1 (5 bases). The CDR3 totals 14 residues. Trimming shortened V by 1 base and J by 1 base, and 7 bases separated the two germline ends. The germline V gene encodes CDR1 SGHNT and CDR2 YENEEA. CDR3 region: CASSLGGQNTEAFF. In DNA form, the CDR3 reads TGTGCCAGCAGCTTAGGGGGCCAGAACACTGAAGCTTTCTTT.

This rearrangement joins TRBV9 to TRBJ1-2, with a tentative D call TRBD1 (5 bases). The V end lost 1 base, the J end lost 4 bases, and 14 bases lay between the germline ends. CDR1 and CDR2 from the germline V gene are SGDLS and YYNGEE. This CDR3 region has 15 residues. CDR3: CASSVNGGASYGYTF. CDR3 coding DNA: TGTGCCAGCAGCGTAAACGGAGGGGCTAGCTATGGCTACACCTTC.

The CDR3 spells CASSLEWQGTEKLFF. DNA of the CDR3: TGTGCCAGCAGCTTGGAGTGGCAGGGCACCGAAAAACTGTTTTTT. The chain joins TRBV5-8 to TRBJ1-4; D perhaps matches TRBD1 (5 bases). The length of the CDR3 is 15 residues. V shed 0 bases and J shed 8 bases, with 14 bases lying between them. Germline values: CDR1 SGHTS, CDR2 YDEGEE.

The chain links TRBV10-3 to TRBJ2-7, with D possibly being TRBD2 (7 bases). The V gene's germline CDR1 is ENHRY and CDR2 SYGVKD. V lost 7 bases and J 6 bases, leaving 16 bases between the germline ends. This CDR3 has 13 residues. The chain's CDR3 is CAITPRGGFEQYF. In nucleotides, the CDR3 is TGTGCCATCACGCCGAGGGGGGGCTTCGAGCAGTACTTC.

The CDR3 sequence: CSSQQGRGYGYTF. The CDR3 bases are TGCAGTTCTCAACAGGGCCGGGGCTATGGCTACACCTTC. V is TRBV20-1 and J is TRBJ1-2; TRBD1 is a possible D gene (6 bases). V lost 8 bases to trimming and J lost 4 bases, with 17 bases between them. The germline CDR1 and CDR2 sequences are DFQATT and SNEGSKA (reference sequence). The CDR3 spans 13 residues.

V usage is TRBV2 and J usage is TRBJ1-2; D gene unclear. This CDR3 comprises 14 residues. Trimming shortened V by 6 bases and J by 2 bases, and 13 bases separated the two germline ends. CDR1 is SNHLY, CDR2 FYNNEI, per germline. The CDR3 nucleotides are TGTGCCAGCAGCACAGTCCCTCAGAACTATGGCTACACCTTC. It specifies CASSTVPQNYGYTF.

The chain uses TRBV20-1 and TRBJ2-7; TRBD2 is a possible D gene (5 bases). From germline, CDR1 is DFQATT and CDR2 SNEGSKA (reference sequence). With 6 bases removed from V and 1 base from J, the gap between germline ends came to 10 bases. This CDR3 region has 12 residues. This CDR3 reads CSAQAVSYEQYF. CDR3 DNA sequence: TGCAGTGCCCAAGCGGTGTCCTACGAGCAGTACTTC.

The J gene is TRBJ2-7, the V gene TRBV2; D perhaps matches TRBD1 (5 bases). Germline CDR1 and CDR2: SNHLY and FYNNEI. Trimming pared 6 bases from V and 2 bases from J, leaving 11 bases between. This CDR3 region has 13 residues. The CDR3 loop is CASSVQGTYEQYF. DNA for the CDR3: TGTGCCAGCAGCGTTCAGGGCACCTACGAGCAGTACTTC.

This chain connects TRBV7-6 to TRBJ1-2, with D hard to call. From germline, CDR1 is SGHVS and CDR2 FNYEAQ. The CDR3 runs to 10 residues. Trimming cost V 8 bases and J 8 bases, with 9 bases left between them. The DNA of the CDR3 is TGTGCCAGCCCGGCGAGGGGCTACACCTTC. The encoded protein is CASPARGYTF.

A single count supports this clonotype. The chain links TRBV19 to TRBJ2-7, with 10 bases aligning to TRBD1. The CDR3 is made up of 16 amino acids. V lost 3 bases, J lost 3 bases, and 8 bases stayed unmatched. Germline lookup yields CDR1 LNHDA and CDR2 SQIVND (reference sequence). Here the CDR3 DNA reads TGTGCCAGTAGTATTGGTTCTGGGACAGGGGTCTACGAGCAGTACTTC. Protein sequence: CASSIGSGTGVYEQYF. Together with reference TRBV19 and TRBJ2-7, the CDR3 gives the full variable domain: DGGITQSPKYLFRKEGQNVTLSCEQNLNHDAMYWYRQDPGQGLRLIYYSQIVNDFQKGDIAEGYSVSREKKESFPLTVTSAQKNPTAFYLCASSIGSGTGVYEQYFGPGTRLTVT.

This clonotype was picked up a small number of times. This CDR3 is CASRDSYNQPQHF. The CDR3 DNA reads TGTGCCAGCAGGGACAGTTACAATCAGCCCCAGCATTTT. The J gene is TRBJ1-5, the V gene TRBV12-3 or TRBV12-4; the D gene is possibly TRBD1 (6 bases). The CDR3 has 13 residues. Trimming left V 6 bases short and J 3 bases short, with 9 bases between.

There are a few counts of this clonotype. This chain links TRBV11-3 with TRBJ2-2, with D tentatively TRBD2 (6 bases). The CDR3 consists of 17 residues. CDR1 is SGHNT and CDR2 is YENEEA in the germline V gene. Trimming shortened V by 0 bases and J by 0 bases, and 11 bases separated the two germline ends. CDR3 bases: TGTGCCAGCAGCTTAGATCGGTGGGGGGCGAACACCGGGGAGCTGTTTTTT. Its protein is CASSLDRWGANTGELFF.